The sequence of this T cell receptor beta chain was determined in a study of cytomegalovirus exposure and HLA in healthy donors. Study results and limitations: At a 0.05 false discovery rate, a later analysis found some 18,000 TCR beta sequences to be associated with HLA alleles. A later look showed TCR association rates differing by HLA locus, highest for DRB1 and lowest for HLA-C. Common viral pathogens were later found to be apparently linked to several of the most significant clusters.

Turning to this clone: What it binds is not known.

Germline assignment: CDR1 SGHTA and CDR2 FQGTGA. The CDR3 is 13 residues long. The V and J ends lost 5 bases and 4 bases respectively, with 11 bases between them. This PCR relied on a set of 60 Vbeta primers and 13 Jbeta primers. Data came from immunoSEQ multiplex PCR; TCRdb stores just in-frame clones and leaves some out. This sample yields around 110,000 clones, of which 70% to 80% are seen a single time; around 4.4% belongs to the top ten. This chain joins TRBV7-3 and TRBJ2-5; a possible D gene is TRBD2 (6 bases). The sequenced material came from PBMCs. This clonotype was obtained from a man aged 25 to 40 in good health and CMV-seropositive. CDR3 loop: CASSPWGVETQYF. The CDR3 bases are TGTGCCAGCAGCCCCTGGGGGGTAGAGACCCAGTACTTC. The whole variable domain, remainder taken from reference TRBV7-3 and TRBJ2-5, is GAGVSQTPSNKVTEKGKYVELRCDPISGHTALYWYRQSLGQGPEFLIYFQGTGAADDSGLPNDRFFAVRPEGSVSTLKIQRTERGDSAVYLCASSPWGVETQYFGPGTRLLVL.